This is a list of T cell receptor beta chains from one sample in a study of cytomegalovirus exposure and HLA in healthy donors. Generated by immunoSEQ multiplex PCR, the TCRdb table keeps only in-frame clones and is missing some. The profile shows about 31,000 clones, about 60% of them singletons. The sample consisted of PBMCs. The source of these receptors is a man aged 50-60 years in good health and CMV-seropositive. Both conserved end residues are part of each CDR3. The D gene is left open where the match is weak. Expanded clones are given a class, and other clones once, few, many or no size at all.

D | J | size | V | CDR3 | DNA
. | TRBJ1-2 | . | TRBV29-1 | CSASKVADGYTF | TGCAGCGCATCCAAAGTTGCGGATGGCTACACCTTC
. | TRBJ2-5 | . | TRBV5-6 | CASSYSGDRGETQYF | TGTGCCAGCAGTTATTCAGGGGATCGGGGAGAGACCCAGTACTTC
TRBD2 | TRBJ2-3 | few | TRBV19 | CASSSRTSGRDTQYF | TGTGCCAGTAGTTCTCGGACTAGCGGGAGAGATACGCAGTATTTT
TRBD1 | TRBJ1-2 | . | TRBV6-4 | CASSSSPGQPTYGYTF | TGTGCCAGCAGTTCATCCCCGGGACAGCCTACCTATGGCTACACCTTC
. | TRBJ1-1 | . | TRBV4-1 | CASRGGPTEAFF | TGCGCCAGCAGAGGAGGCCCCACTGAAGCTTTCTTT
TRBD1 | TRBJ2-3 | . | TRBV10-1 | CASATGTGYKDTQYF | TGCGCCAGTGCAACCGGGACAGGGTATAAAGATACGCAGTATTTT
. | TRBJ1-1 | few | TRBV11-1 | CASSFFPGTEAFF | TGTGCCAGCAGCTTTTTCCCGGGCACTGAAGCTTTCTTT
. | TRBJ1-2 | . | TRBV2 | CASYRDIGSEGYTF | TGTGCCAGTTACCGGGACATAGGTTCGGAGGGCTACACCTTC
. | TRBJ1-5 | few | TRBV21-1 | CASSPTVGDQPQHF | TGTGCCAGCAGCCCAACCGTGGGAGATCAGCCCCAGCATTTT
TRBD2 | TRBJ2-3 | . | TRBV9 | CASSADGRAGDTQYF | TGTGCCAGCAGCGCGGACGGGAGGGCCGGAGATACGCAGTATTTT
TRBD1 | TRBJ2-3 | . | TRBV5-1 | CASSSDRGSDTQYF | TGCGCCAGCAGCTCCGACAGGGGAAGCGATACGCAGTATTTT
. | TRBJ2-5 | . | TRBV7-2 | CASSLDYQGTQYF | TGTGCCAGCAGCTTGGACTATCAGGGGACCCAGTACTTC
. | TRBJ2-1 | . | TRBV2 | CASSEQGYEQFF | TGTGCCAGCAGTGAACAGGGCTATGAGCAGTTCTTC
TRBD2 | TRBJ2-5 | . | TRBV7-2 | CASSLTSGMGETQYF | TGTGCCAGCAGCCTAACCAGCGGGATGGGAGAGACCCAGTACTTC
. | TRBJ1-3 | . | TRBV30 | CAWSVGAGGNTIYF | TGTGCCTGGAGTGTCGGCGCAGGCGGAAACACCATATATTTT
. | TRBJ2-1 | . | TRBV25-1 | CASSPLVGGQFF | TGTGCCAGCAGTCCTCTAGTTGGCGGGCAGTTCTTC
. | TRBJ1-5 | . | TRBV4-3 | CASSQDRVQPQHF | TGCGCCAGCAGCCAAGACAGGGTTCAGCCCCAGCATTTT
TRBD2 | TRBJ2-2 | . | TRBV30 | CAWSVIAGGPGGELFF | TGTGCCTGGAGTGTAATAGCGGGAGGGCCGGGCGGGGAGCTGTTTTTT
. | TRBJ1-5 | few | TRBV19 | CASSIPSTNQPQHF | TGTGCCAGTAGTATCCCCAGTACAAATCAGCCCCAGCATTTT
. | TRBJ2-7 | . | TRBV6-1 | CASSEVGAVYEQYF | TGTGCCAGCAGTGAAGTAGGGGCGGTCTACGAGCAGTACTTC
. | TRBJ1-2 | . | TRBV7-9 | CASSNPGNYGYTF | TGTGCCAGCAGCAACCCCGGGAACTATGGCTACACCTTC
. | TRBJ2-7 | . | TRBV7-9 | CASSLRAYEQYF | TGTGCCAGCAGCTTAAGAGCCTACGAGCAGTACTTC
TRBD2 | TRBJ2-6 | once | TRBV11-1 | CASSSRTSGTSGANVLTF | TGTGCCAGCAGCTCCAGGACTAGCGGGACCTCTGGGGCCAACGTCCTGACTTTC
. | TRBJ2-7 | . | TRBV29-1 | CSVVGDTYEQYF | TGCAGCGTTGTAGGGGACACCTACGAGCAGTACTTC
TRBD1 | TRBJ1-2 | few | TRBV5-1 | CASSPGQGAYGYTF | TGCGCCAGCAGCCCAGGACAGGGGGCTTATGGCTACACCTTC
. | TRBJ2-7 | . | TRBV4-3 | CASSQGLAGSYEQYF | TGCGCCAGCAGCCAAGGCCTGGCGGGGAGTTACGAGCAGTACTTC
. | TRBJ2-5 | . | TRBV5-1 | CASSLGPRETQYF | TGCGCCAGCAGCTTGGGTCCCCGGGAGACCCAGTACTTC
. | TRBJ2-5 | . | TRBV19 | CASSIGLAETQYF | TGTGCCAGTAGTATAGGGCTCGCAGAGACCCAGTACTTC
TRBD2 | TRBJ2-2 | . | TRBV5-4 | CASSLGTSFTGELFF | TGTGCCAGCAGCTTGGGGACTAGCTTCACCGGGGAGCTGTTTTTT
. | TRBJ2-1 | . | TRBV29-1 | CSVRTAARFDEQFF | TGCAGCGTACGGACAGCGGCCAGGTTCGATGAGCAGTTCTTC
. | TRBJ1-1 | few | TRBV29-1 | CSVEQGGFTEAFF | TGCAGCGTTGAGCAGGGAGGTTTTACTGAAGCTTTCTTT
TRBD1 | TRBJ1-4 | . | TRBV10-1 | CASKGQDATNEKLFF | TGCGCCAGCAAGGGACAGGACGCAACTAATGAAAAACTGTTTTTT
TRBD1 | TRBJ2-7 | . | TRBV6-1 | CASSVPGQGPGTHSYEQYF | TGTGCCAGCAGTGTCCCGGGACAGGGTCCCGGGACTCATTCCTACGAGCAGTACTTC
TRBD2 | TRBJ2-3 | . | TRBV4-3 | CASSQDTGGGWTDTQYF | TGCGCCAGCAGCCAAGATACCGGCGGGGGTTGGACAGATACGCAGTATTTT
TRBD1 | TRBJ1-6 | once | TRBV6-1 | CASLGTGRSPLHF | TGTGCCAGCCTCGGGACAGGGCGGTCACCCCTCCACTTT
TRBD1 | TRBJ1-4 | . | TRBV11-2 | CASSLVPRGLEKLFF | TGTGCCAGCAGCTTAGTTCCCAGGGGGCTTGAAAAACTGTTTTTT
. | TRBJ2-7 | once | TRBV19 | CASSIANSGYEQYF | TGTGCCAGTAGTATAGCCAATTCGGGCTACGAGCAGTACTTC
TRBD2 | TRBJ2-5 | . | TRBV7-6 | CASSLGSGGFGETQYF | TGTGCCAGCAGCTTGGGGAGCGGGGGGTTTGGAGAGACCCAGTACTTC
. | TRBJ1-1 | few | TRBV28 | CASSRDTEAFF | TGTGCCAGCAGCCGGGACACTGAAGCTTTCTTT
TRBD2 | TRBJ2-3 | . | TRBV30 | CAWEWGGRVADTQYF | TGTGCCTGGGAGTGGGGCGGGAGGGTAGCAGATACGCAGTATTTT
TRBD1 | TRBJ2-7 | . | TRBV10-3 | CAISVFAGGSYEQYF | TGTGCCATCAGTGTTTTTGCAGGGGGTTCCTACGAGCAGTACTTC
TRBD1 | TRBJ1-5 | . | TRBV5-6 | CASSQTGGRNQPQHF | TGTGCCAGCAGTCAAACAGGGGGCCGCAATCAGCCCCAGCATTTT
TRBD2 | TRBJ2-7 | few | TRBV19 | CASSVSGSYEQYF | TGTGCCAGTAGTGTTAGCGGGAGCTACGAGCAGTACTTC
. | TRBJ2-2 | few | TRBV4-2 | CASSQDGVPDFSNTGELFF | TGTGCCAGCAGCCAAGACGGGGTTCCTGACTTTTCGAACACCGGGGAGCTGTTTTTT